The 3 T cell receptor beta chains reported below all come from one sample, sequenced in a study of technical replicates of blood from a handful of donors. Assay used: immunoSEQ multiplex PCR; TCRdb lists only in-frame clones, some missing. The sample lists under 85,000 clones, 85% to 95% seen once, with around 0.26% in the top ten. Sequenced input: T cells isolated from PBMCs. These receptors came from a human donor in good health.

The chain carries TRBV30 and TRBJ1-6, with a possible D match to TRBD1 (5 bases). CDR1 and CDR2 (germline): GTSNPN, SVGIG (reference sequence). Trimming took off 0 bases at V and 6 bases at J, with 15 bases between the two ends. The length of the CDR3 is 16 residues. The CDR3, as DNA: TGTGCCTGGAGTGTAGGACATTTGGCCACTAATTCACCCCTCCACTTT. Protein product: CAWSVGHLATNSPLHF.

The chain uses TRBV11-3 and TRBJ1-2; no clear D gene. Trimming shortened V by 5 bases and J by 3 bases, and 13 bases separated the two germline ends. CDR1 SGHNT and CDR2 YENEEA come from the germline V gene. The CDR3 is made up of 14 amino acids. Here the CDR3 reads CASSPREGDYGYTF. The CDR3 DNA reads as TGTGCCAGCAGCCCCCGTGAGGGCGACTATGGCTACACCTTC.

The rearrangement uses TRBV27 and TRBJ2-7, with D possibly being TRBD1 (5 bases). The germline V gene has CDR1 MNHEY and CDR2 SMNVEV (reference sequence). The ends were cut back, 3 bases at V and 2 bases at J, with 8 bases in the middle. This CDR3 comprises 13 residues. The CDR3 DNA is TGTGCCAGCAGTTTCCAGGGTGCCTACGAGCAGTACTTC. This sequence encodes CASSFQGAYEQYF.